This TCR beta chain came from a study of identical twins. Study observations and caveats: Instead of following the same donors, the conclusions were based on cross-sectional statistical analysis. Modeled out-of-frame TCR alpha sharing in monozygotic twins fell below observed levels. High-abundance cord blood beta clonotypes had fewer insertions; memory repertoires showed none.

Germline assignment: CDR1 SGHTA and CDR2 FQGNSA. The ends were cut back, 5 bases at V and 2 bases at J, with 12 bases in the middle. CDR3 length equals 14 residues. Template switching added a universal primer binding site, and final cDNA carried unique molecular identifiers. Each CDR3 protein is one row after TCRdb ran MiXCR on the 5' RACE reads. The sample records some 500,000 distinct CDR3 sequences, more than 9% being singletons. This clonotype was detected a few times. Antigen unknown. The sample was also reused in another study, on yellow fever vaccine responses in identical twins.

The sequence was collected from a woman aged 18-29 years in good health. The material sequenced was PBMCs. V usage is TRBV7-2 and J usage is TRBJ1-2; D perhaps matches TRBD1 (6 bases). CDR3 amino acids: CASSSRQANYGYTF. The CDR3, as DNA: TGTGCCAGCAGCAGCAGACAGGCAAACTATGGCTACACCTTC.